This T cell receptor (beta chain) was found in a study of blood T cell repertoires in COVID-19. Assay used: immunoSEQ multiplex PCR; TCRdb lists only in-frame clones, some missing. The sample includes about 49,000 clones, 81% of them seen just once. The V segment lost 4 bases and the J segment 6 bases; nucleotides outside the gene matches: 5. This CDR3 region has 15 residues. From germline, CDR1 is SGHRS and CDR2 YFSETQ. This clonotype was sampled from a woman of 80 years or more with COVID-19, enrolled during active disease. Sequencing was done on a sample of peripheral blood. The chain combines TRBV5-1 with TRBJ2-1, with 12 bases fitting TRBD2. As DNA, the CDR3 is TGCGCCAGCAGCGTTTCTAGCGGGAGGGCCAATGAGCAGTTCTTC. Its translation: CASSVSSGRANEQFF.